This T cell receptor beta chain was observed in a study of lymphopenia after photon versus proton radiotherapy. Study-wide results and limits: Only patients who died were analyzed for survival; proton advantage is unproven. Post-nadir TCR diversity decline inversely tracked overall survival among those who died. Post-nadir diversity loss with photons came from oligoclonal expansion, particularly CD8+ Temra cells. Photon-treated patients lost naive T cells and TCR diversity; proton-treated stayed stable.

The table came from immunoSEQ multiplex PCR; TCRdb's copy has only in-frame clones and leaves some out. Altogether about 61,000 clones are present, 86% being singletons, with the ten largest covering 2% to 3%. As to this clone: No antigen is known for it.

The sequence derives from a man aged 35-49 years with gastric cancer. Sequencing used peripheral blood, obtained from a patient treated with photon-based radiotherapy.

The CDR3 DNA is TGTGCCAGCAGCCCCAAGCAGGGGGCCTATGAAAAACTGTTTTTT. This encodes CASSPKQGAYEKLFF. J is TRBJ1-4 and V is TRBV9, with 8 nucleotides matching TRBD1. The junction had 8 bases not matched to a gene; V was cut back by 4 bases and J by 6 bases. The CDR3 contains 15 residues. The germline CDR1 and CDR2 sequences are SGDLS and YYNGEE.